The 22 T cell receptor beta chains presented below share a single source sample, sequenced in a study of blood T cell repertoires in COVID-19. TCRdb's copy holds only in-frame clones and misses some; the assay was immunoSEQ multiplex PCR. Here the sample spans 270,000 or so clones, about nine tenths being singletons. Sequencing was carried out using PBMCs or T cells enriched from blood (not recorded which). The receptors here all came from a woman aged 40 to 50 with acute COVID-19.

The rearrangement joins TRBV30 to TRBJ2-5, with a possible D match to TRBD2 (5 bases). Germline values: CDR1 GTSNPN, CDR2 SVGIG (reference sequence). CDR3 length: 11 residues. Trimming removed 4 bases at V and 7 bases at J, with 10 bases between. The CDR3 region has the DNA TGTGCCTGGACCCAAGAGGGGACCCAGTACTTC. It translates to CAWTQEGTQYF.

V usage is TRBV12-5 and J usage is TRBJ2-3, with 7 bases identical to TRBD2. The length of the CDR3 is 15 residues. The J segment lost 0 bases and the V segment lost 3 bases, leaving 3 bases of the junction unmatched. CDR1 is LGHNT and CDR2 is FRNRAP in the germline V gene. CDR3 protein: CASGFGSGSTDTQYF. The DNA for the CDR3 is TGTGCTAGTGGTTTCGGTAGCGGGAGCACAGATACGCAGTATTTT.

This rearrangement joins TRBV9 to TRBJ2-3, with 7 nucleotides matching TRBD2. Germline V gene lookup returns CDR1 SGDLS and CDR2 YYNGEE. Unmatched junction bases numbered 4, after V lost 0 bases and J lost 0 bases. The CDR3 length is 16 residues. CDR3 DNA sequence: TGTGCCAGCAGCGTAGCGGGAGGTCATAGCACAGATACGCAGTATTTT. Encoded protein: CASSVAGGHSTDTQYF.

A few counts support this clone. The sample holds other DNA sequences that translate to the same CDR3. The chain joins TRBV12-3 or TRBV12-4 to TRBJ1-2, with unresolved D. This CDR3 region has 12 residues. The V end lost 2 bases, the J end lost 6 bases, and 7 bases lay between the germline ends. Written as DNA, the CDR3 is TGTGCCAGCAGTTTACGAGGGAATGGCTACACCTTC. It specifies CASSLRGNGYTF.

CDR3 sequence (DNA): TGCGCCAGCAGTGAGTCGAGAAGCTATGGCTACACCTTC. Protein sequence: CASSESRSYGYTF. The chain employs TRBV10-2 and TRBJ1-2; D call uncertain. There are 13 residues in the CDR3. V lost 0 bases and J lost 4, with 6 bases in between. The germline gives CDR1 WSHSY, CDR2 SAAADI.

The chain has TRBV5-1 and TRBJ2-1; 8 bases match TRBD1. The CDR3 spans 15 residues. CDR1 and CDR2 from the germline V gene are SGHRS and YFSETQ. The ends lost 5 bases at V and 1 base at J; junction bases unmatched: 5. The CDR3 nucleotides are TGCGCCAGCAGTCCGACAGGGGTTTCCTACAATGAGCAGTTCTTC. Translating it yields CASSPTGVSYNEQFF.

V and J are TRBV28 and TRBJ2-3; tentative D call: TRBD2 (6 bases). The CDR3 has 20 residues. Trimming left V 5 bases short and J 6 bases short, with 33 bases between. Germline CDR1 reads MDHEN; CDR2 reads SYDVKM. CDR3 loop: CASSPFLLQGRNVAGDTQYF. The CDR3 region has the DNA TGTGCCAGCAGTCCCTTCCTCCTCCAGGGCCGAAACGTTGCGGGGGATACGCAGTATTTT.

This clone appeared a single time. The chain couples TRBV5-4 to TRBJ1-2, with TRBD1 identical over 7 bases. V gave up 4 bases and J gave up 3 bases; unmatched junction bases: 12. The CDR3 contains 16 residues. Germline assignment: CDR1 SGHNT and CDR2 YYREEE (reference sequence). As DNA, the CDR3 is TGTGCCAGCAGCAACTCACAGGGGCGGGAATACTATGGCTACACCTTC. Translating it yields CASSNSQGREYYGYTF.

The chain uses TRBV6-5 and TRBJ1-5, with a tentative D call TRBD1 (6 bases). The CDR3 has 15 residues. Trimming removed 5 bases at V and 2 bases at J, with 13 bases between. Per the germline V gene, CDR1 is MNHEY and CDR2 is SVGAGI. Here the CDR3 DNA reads TGTGCCAGCAGTCCCGACAGGCTAGGCAATCAGCCCCAGCATTTT. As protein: CASSPDRLGNQPQHF.

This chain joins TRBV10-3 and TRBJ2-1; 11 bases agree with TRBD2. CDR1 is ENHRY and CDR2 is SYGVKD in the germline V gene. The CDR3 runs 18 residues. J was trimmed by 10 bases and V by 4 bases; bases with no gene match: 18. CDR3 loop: CAISALGASGRPKAEQFF. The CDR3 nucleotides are TGTGCCATCAGTGCATTGGGGGCTAGCGGGAGGCCGAAGGCAGAGCAGTTCTTC.

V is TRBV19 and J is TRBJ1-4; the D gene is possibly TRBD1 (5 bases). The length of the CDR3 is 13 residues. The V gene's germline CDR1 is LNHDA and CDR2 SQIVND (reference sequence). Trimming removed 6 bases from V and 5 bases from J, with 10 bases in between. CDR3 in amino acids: CASRAWGNEKLFF. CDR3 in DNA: TGTGCCAGTAGGGCCTGGGGCAATGAAAAACTGTTTTTT. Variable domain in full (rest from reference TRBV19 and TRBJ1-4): DGGITQSPKYLFRKEGQNVTLSCEQNLNHDAMYWYRQDPGQGLRLIYYSQIVNDFQKGDIAEGYSVSREKKESFPLTVTSAQKNPTAFYLCASRAWGNEKLFFGSGTQLSVL.

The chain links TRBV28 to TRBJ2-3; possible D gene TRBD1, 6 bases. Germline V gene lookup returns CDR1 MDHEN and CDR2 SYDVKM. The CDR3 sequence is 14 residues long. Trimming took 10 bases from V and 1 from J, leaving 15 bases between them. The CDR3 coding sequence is TGTGCCACCCTGGATGGGGGCCGCACAGATACGCAGTATTTT. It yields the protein CATLDGGRTDTQYF. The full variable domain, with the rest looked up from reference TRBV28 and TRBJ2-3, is DVKVTQSSRYLVKRTGEKVFLECVQDMDHENMFWYRQDPGLGLRLIYFSYDVKMKEKGDIPEGYSVSREKKERFSLILESASTNQTSMYLCATLDGGRTDTQYFGPGTRLTVL.

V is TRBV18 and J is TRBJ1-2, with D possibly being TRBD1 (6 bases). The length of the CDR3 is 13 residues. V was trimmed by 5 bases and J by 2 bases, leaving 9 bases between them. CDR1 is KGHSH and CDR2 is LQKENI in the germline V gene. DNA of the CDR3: TGTGCCAGCTCATCAGACAGGAACTATGGCTACACCTTC. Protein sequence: CASSSDRNYGYTF.

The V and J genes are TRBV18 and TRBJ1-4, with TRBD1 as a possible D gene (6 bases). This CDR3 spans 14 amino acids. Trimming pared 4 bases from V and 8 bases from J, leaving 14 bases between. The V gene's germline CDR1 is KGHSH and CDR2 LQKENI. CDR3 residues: CASSQTGSGEKLFF. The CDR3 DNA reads TGTGCCAGCTCACAAACAGGGTCCGGGGAAAAACTGTTTTTT.

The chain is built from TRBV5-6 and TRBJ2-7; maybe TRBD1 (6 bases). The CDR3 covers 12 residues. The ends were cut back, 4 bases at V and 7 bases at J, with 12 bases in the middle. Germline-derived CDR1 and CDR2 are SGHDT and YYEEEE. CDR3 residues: CASSVGQGEQYF. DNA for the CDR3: TGTGCCAGCAGCGTGGGTCAGGGGGAGCAGTACTTC.

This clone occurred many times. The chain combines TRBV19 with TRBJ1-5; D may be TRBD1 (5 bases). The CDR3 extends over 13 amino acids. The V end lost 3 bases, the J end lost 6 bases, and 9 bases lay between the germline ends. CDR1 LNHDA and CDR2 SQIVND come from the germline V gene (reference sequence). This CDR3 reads CASSMTVGQPQHF. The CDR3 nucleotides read TGTGCCAGTAGTATGACAGTTGGTCAGCCCCAGCATTTT. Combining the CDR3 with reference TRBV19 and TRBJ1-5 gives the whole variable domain DGGITQSPKYLFRKEGQNVTLSCEQNLNHDAMYWYRQDPGQGLRLIYYSQIVNDFQKGDIAEGYSVSREKKESFPLTVTSAQKNPTAFYLCASSMTVGQPQHFGDGTRLSIL.

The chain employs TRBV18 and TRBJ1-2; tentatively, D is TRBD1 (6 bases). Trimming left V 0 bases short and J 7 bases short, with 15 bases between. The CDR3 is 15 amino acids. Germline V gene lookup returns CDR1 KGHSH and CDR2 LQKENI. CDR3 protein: CASSPPTGLGVGYTF. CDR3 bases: TGTGCCAGCTCACCACCCACAGGGCTCGGAGTTGGCTACACCTTC.

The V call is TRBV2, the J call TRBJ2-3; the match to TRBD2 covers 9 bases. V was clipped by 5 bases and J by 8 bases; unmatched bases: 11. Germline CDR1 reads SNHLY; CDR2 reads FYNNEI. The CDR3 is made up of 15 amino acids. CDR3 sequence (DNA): TGTGCCAGCAGTCAAGAGCGGGGGGCCCAGGGTACGCAGTATTTT. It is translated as CASSQERGAQGTQYF.

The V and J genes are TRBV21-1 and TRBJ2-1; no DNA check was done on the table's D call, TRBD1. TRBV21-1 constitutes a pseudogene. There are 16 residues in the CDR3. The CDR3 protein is CASSTRQATVYNEQFF. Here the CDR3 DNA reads TGTGCCAGCAGCACCCGACAGGCTACCGTTTACAATGAGCAGTTCTTC.

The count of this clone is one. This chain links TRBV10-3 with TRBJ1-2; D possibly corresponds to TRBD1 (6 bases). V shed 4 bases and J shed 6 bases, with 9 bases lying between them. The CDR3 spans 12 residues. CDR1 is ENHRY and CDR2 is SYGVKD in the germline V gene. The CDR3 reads CAISAQGNGYTF. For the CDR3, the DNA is TGTGCCATCAGTGCACAGGGTAATGGCTACACCTTC.

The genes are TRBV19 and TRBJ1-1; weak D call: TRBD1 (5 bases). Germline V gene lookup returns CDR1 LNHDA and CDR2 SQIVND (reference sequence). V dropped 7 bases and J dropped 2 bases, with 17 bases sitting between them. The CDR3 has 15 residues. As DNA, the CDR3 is TGTGCCAGTACCCCAGGGCCCGACAGCAACACTGAAGCTTTCTTT. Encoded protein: CASTPGPDSNTEAFF.

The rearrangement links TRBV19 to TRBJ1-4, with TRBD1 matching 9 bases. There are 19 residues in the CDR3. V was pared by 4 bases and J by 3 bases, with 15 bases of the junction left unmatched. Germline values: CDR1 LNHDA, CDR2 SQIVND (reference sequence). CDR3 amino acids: CASSTSPGTGSEPNEKLFF. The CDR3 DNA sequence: TGTGCCAGTAGTACCAGTCCCGGGACAGGGTCGGAACCTAATGAAAAACTGTTTTTT.